The next 5 T cell receptor beta chains were all read from a single sample in a study of T cell repertoires in cytomegalovirus infection. The antigens of these receptors remain unknown. Each CDR3 protein is one row after TCRdb ran MiXCR on the reads. The table lists fewer than 850,000 distinct CDR3 sequences, 25% to 35% of them singletons. Sequences were derived from cultured CD8+ T cells from PBMCs, sampled from culture after CMV antigen stimulation. Source of these receptors: a human donor in good health (CMV status not recorded). Some clones in this sample may be carry-over from other donors' samples.

This clonotype was seen a handful of times. The chain employs TRBV19 and TRBJ2-7; D is perhaps TRBD1 (5 bases). In germline, CDR1 is LNHDA, CDR2 SQIVND (reference sequence). Trimming removed 6 bases from V and 4 bases from J, with 16 bases in between. This CDR3 comprises 14 residues. The chain's CDR3 is CASSPGPGKYEQYF. CDR3 in DNA: TGTGCCAGTAGCCCAGGGCCTGGAAAATACGAGCAGTACTTC.

The sample holds a few counts of this clonotype. V usage is TRBV28 and J usage is TRBJ2-7; tentative D call: TRBD1 (6 bases). Germline CDR1 and CDR2: MDHEN and SYDVKM. Between the trimmed V and J ends, which lost 5 bases and 8 bases, there was a span of 19 bases. The CDR3 length is 14 residues. CDR3 region: CASSRALLGGQQYV. The CDR3 DNA is TGTGCCAGCAGTAGGGCTCTCCTTGGGGGCCAGCAGTACGTC.

The V gene is TRBV6-8, the J gene TRBJ1-2; D ambiguous. The CDR3 extends over 15 amino acids. Germline V gene sequence: CDR1 MNHGY, CDR2 SAAAGT. V lost 2 bases and J 4 bases, leaving 14 bases between the germline ends. CDR3 DNA: TGTGCCAGCAGTTACCGCAATTGGGCAGCCTATGGCTACACCTTC. Translated: CASSYRNWAAYGYTF.

The chain links TRBV4-2 to TRBJ1-6; 7 bases match TRBD1. Germline V lookup: CDR1 LGHNA, CDR2 YNFKEQ. The J segment lost 7 bases and the V segment lost 4 bases, leaving 7 bases of the junction unmatched. CDR3 length: 15 amino acids. The chain's CDR3 is CASSPGQVLNSPLHF. The CDR3 nucleotides read TGTGCCAGCAGCCCCGGACAGGTTCTAAATTCACCCCTCCACTTT.

V gene TRBV7-2 combines with J gene TRBJ1-5; D is unclear. There are 17 residues in the CDR3. Trimming removed 2 bases from V and 0 bases from J, with 14 bases in between. Germline CDR1 is SGHTA and CDR2 is FQGNSA. This CDR3 reads CASSLNGGFYSNQPQHF. CDR3 in DNA: TGTGCCAGCAGCTTAAACGGCGGGTTTTATAGCAATCAGCCCCAGCATTTT.